The clone carrying this TCR beta chain was seen more than once but under ten times. Its antigen is unidentified. The data stem from a study of blood T cells in healthy people across ages. Broader study findings: Leaving the PBMCs unsorted stopped any conclusive comparison of naive versus antigen-experienced cells. More naive CD4+ cells and higher diversity marked long-lived donors relative to aged donors.

Combining a sample-barcoded 5' primer with a J-beta primer mix, a second PCR ran for 7 to 11 cycles. MiXCR was run by TCRdb on the 5' RACE reads, yielding one entry per CDR3 protein. The table includes fewer than 2,000,000 distinct CDR3 sequences, about 39% detected once. They isolated at least 6.5 million PBMCs from each sample. The CDR3 is 15 amino acids. CDR1 and CDR2 from the germline V gene are MGHRA and YSYEKL. Sample: blood. V gene TRBV4-1 combines with J gene TRBJ2-4; D is possibly TRBD2 (5 bases). The J call may be in error: the DNA end matches TRBJ2-7 better. The clonotype comes from a human donor in good health. The CDR3 loop is CASSQDGLLSGEQYF. The CDR3 region has the DNA TGCGCCAGCAGCCAAGACGGACTCCTCTCGGGCGAGCAGTACTTC.